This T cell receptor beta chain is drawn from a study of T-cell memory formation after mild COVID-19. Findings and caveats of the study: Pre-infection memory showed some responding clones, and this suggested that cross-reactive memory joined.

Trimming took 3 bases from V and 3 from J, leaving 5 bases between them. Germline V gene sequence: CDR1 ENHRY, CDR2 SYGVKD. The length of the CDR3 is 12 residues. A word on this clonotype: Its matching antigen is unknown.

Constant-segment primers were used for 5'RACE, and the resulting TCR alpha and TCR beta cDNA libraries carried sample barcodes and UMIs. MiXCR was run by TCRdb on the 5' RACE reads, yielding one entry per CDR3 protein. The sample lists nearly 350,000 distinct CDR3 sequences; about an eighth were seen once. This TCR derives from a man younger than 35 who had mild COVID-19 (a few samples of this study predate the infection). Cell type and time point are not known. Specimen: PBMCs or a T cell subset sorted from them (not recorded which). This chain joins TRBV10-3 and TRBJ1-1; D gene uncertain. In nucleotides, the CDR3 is TGTGCCATCAGTGACGGGTACACTGAAGCTTTCTTT. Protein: CAISDGYTEAFF.